This T cell receptor (beta chain) appears in the sequencing data of a study of beta chain features in type 1 diabetes. Staining for CD45RO/CCR7/CD25/CD127/CD95/CD27 allowed sorting of CD4+ naive, central memory, regulatory and stem cell-like memory cells. This clone was counted only a few times. Its antigen remains unknown. Overall study results and limits: In comparison with healthy donors, patients had naive, central memory and Treg TCRB repertoires that appeared more similar. Researchers caution that PCR might favor shorter templates, equally among patients and controls.

Germline V gives CDR1 MNHEY, CDR2 SVGAGI. The V gene end was trimmed by 7 bases and the J gene end by 1 base; junction bases not matched to a gene: 5. This CDR3 is 14 amino acids long. Expressed TCRB transcripts were sequenced, since all the RNA that had been isolated was reverse transcribed. The protocol was immunoSEQ multiplex PCR, while the TCRdb copy is restricted to in-frame clones and leaves out a portion. The data contain about 350,000 clones, around 20% of them singletons. This sequence originates from a woman younger than 30 in good health. The chain links TRBV6-5 to TRBJ2-3, with 7 bases that match TRBD2. Sequencing input: naive CD4+ T cells from blood. The DNA for the CDR3 is TGTGCCAGCAAACTAGCGTCGGGCACAGATACGCAGTATTTT. Translation: CASKLASGTDTQYF.